This T cell receptor beta chain stems from a study of blood T cell repertoires in COVID-19. There are 14 residues in the CDR3. V gave up 5 bases and J gave up 2 bases, with 12 bases separating them. Germline CDR1 reads MNHEY; CDR2 reads SVGAGI. This table comes from immunoSEQ multiplex PCR, and its TCRdb copy is limited to in-frame clones, with some not included. Among 200,000 or so clones, roughly four fifths were seen once, and the ten largest hold roughly 5.1%. This clone was seen more than once but under ten times. The origin of this receptor is a woman under 40 with acute or convalescent COVID-19. Sequenced input: peripheral blood. The chain recombines TRBV6-5 with TRBJ2-5, with D possibly being TRBD1 (5 bases). The CDR3 reads CASSPTGSQETQYF. For the CDR3, the DNA is TGTGCCAGCAGTCCAACAGGTTCTCAAGAGACCCAGTACTTC.